The 4 T cell receptor beta chains reported below all come from one sample, sequenced in a study of blood T cell repertoires in COVID-19. Assay: immunoSEQ multiplex PCR; the TCRdb copy retains only in-frame clones and omits some. Of fewer than 150,000 clones listed, 75% to 90% are singletons. Sequencing was done on a sample of peripheral blood. Receptors were obtained from a woman in her thirties or forties with acute or convalescent COVID-19.

The chain recombines TRBV30 with TRBJ2-4; a possible D gene is TRBD2 (5 bases). This CDR3 is 13 amino acids long. Trimming left V 1 base short and J 1 base short, with 5 bases between. Germline V gene lookup returns CDR1 GTSNPN and CDR2 SVGIG (reference sequence). The CDR3 reads CAWSAGAKNIQYF. CDR3 DNA: TGTGCCTGGAGTGCGGGGGCCAAAAACATTCAGTACTTC. The entire variable domain, with the rest obtained from reference TRBV30 and TRBJ2-4, is as follows: SQTIHQWPATLVQPVGSPLSLECTVEGTSNPNLYWYRQAAGRGLQLLFYSVGIGQISSEVPQNLSASRPQDRQFILSSKKLLLSDSGFYLCAWSAGAKNIQYFGAGTRLSVL.

Written as DNA, the CDR3 is TGTGCCAGCACCCCGAGGTGGTCTAACACTGAAGCTTTCTTT. Amino acid sequence: CASTPRWSNTEAFF. V is TRBV5-6 and J is TRBJ1-1; no definite D call. Trimming pared 6 bases from V and 2 bases from J, leaving 14 bases between. Per the germline V gene, CDR1 is SGHDT and CDR2 is YYEEEE. The CDR3 is 14 amino acids. The full variable domain, its missing parts supplied by reference TRBV5-6 and TRBJ1-1, is DAGVTQSPTHLIKTRGQQVTLRCSPKSGHDTVSWYQQALGQGPQFIFQYYEEEERQRGNFPDRFSGHQFPNYSSELNVNALLLGDSALYLCASTPRWSNTEAFFGQGTRLTVV.

The chain is built from TRBV15 and TRBJ1-2, with 8 positions matching TRBD1. The CDR3 loop spans 15 amino acids. Germline CDR1 and CDR2: LNHNV and YYDKDF (reference sequence). With 5 bases clipped from V and 7 bases from J, the junction kept 12 bases outside the gene matches. The CDR3 sequence: CATSGTYETGAGYTF. CDR3 in DNA: TGTGCCACCAGCGGGACTTACGAGACAGGGGCTGGCTACACCTTC.

This clone appeared a single time. The rearrangement uses TRBV5-1 and TRBJ2-5; possibly TRBD2 for D (6 bases). The CDR3 runs 13 residues. Germline V gene sequence: CDR1 SGHRS, CDR2 YFSETQ. V lost 5 bases to trimming and J lost 5 bases, with 13 bases between them. The CDR3 protein is CASSFTEGETQYF. In DNA, the CDR3 is TGCGCCAGCAGTTTTACGGAGGGGGAGACCCAGTACTTC.